This is a list of T cell receptor beta chains from one sample in a study of identical twins. TCRdb used MiXCR to reprocess the 5' RACE reads, holding one entry per CDR3 protein. The sample has roughly 1,500,000 distinct CDR3 sequences; roughly 35% are singletons. The sequenced sample consisted of cord blood. The receptor source for this set is a newborn girl in good health. CDR3s include the opening cysteine and the closing phenylalanine or tryptophan. The size entry is marked missing in some rows and otherwise reads once, few, many or a size class.

13 - - TRBV14 CASSRQPGTGQFF
13 TRBJ2-5 - TRBV29-1 CSVGSIPQETQYF
17 TRBJ1-1 - TRBV7-2 CASSLAGTAPANTEAFF
13 TRBJ2-7 - TRBV24-1 CATSECGGDEQYF
16 TRBJ1-1 once TRBV28 CASSSPGTALNTEAFF
18 TRBJ2-3 few TRBV9 CASSVDPPGLAGPDTQYF
17 TRBJ1-6 few TRBV11-2 CASSLDFWSSYNSPLHF
15 TRBJ1-6 - TRBV27 CASSWTPRGMSPLHF
14 TRBJ2-3 few TRBV14 CASSHVGTEHTQYF
15 - - TRBV3-1 CASSQEKLAGNEQYF
19 TRBJ1-1 - TRBV4-2 CASSQGDRGRKGRNTEAFF
17 TRBJ2-1 - TRBV28 CASRAPLAGGPNNEQFF
16 TRBJ2-1 few TRBV7-2 CASSKTRTSGAPEQFF
14 TRBJ2-7 few TRBV20-1 CSARGLDRGYEQYF
15 TRBJ1-1 - TRBV6-2/TRBV6-3 CASSYGQGNLPEAFF
19 TRBJ1-6 few TRBV20-1 CSARDLTAGSGSYNSPLHF
13 TRBJ2-5 few TRBV28 CASKKGGRETQYF
15 TRBJ2-1 - TRBV9 CASSPRGLNYNERFF
12 TRBJ2-5 few TRBV29-1 CSVEQGEETQYF
17 TRBJ2-1 many TRBV29-1 CSVEDLGSGSHYNEQFF
16 TRBJ1-2 - TRBV2 CASCSTFVGRLYGYTF
14 TRBJ1-5 - TRBV5-1 CASSPDSFNQPQHF
13 TRBJ2-3 few TRBV6-2/TRBV6-3 CASSYYTRPSVYF
16 TRBJ1-1 few TRBV6-5 CASSRRQGALNTEAFF
17 TRBJ2-1 few TRBV7-2 CASSLAPLAGPNNEQFF
17 TRBJ1-2 - TRBV4-1 CASSQVRLRQGAGGYTF
12 TRBJ1-1 - TRBV6-1 CAAQRGNTEAFF
16 TRBJ2-3 - TRBV5-1 CASSAGSGVRTDTQYF
14 TRBJ2-5 few TRBV7-9 CASSFSNKGETQYF
12 TRBJ1-5 - TRBV20-1 CSARWPNQPQHF
13 TRBJ1-5 once TRBV20-1 CSARLGQRQPQHF
13 TRBJ2-5 few TRBV28 CASVAGGLKTQYF
16 TRBJ2-5 - TRBV3-1 CASSQGPGLAKETQYF
19 TRBJ2-7 - TRBV7-2 CASSLSAGLAGGDAYEQYF
14 TRBJ1-1 few TRBV7-2 CASSLAPGTTEAFF
13 TRBJ1-1 - TRBV9 CASSVLAGHEAFF
16 TRBJ1-2 - TRBV5-1 CASSSPEQGAFVGYTF
13 TRBJ2-3 - TRBV7-9 CASSSWATDTQYF
16 TRBJ2-5 few TRBV13 CASTRTSGRPCNEQYF
16 TRBJ2-5 few TRBV18 CASSPLQRRVEETQYF
16 TRBJ2-7 few TRBV7-6 CASSPGLAGNLNEQYF
16 TRBJ2-6 few TRBV12-3/TRBV12-4 CASSLFAWSGANVLTF
15 TRBJ2-1 - TRBV18 CASSPPRAGDNEQFF
12 TRBJ2-3 few TRBV24-1 CATMSREDTQYF
14 TRBJ1-2 few TRBV9 CASSVEDRANGYTF
14 TRBJ2-3 - TRBV20-1 CSAKGPSYTDTRYF
14 TRBJ1-2 - TRBV5-1 CASSIGHINYGYTF
14 TRBJ2-7 many TRBV29-1 CSVGPAGGSYEQYF
15 TRBJ2-7 - TRBV29-1 CSVATTYWGSYERYF
14 TRBJ2-1 few TRBV12-5 CASAGLGGYNEQFF
17 TRBJ2-6 few TRBV24-1 CATSDGTRTSGANVLTF
20 TRBJ2-1 - TRBV11-1 CASSSTSGRSPTSSYNEQFF